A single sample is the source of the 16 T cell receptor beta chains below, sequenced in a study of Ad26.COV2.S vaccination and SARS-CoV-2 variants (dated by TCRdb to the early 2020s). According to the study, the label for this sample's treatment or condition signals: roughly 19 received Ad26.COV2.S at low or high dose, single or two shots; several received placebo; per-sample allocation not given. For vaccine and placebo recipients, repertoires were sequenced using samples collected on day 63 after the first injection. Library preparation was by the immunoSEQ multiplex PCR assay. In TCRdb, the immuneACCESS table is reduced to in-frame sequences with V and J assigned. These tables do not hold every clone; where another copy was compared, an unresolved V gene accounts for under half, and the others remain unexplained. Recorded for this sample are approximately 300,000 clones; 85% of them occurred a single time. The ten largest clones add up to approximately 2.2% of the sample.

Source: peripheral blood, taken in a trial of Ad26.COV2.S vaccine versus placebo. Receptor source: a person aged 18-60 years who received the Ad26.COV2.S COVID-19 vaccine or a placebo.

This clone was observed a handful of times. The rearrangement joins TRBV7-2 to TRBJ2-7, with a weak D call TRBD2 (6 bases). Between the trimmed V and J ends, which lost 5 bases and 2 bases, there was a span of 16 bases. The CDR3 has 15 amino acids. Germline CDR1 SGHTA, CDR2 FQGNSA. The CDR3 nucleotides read TGTGCCAGCAGCCGGGACTGGACGATGACCTACGAGCAGTACTTC. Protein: CASSRDWTMTYEQYF. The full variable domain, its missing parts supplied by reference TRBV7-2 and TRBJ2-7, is GAGVSQSPSNKVTEKGKDVELRCDPISGHTALYWYRQSLGQGLEFLIYFQGNSAPDKSGLPSDRFSAERTGGSVSTLTIQRTQQEDSAVYLCASSRDWTMTYEQYFGPGTRLTVT.

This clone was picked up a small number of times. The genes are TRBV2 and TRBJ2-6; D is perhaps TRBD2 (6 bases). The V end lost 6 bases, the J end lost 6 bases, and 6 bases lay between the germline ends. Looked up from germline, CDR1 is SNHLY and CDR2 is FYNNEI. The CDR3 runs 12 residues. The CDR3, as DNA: TGTGCCAGCAGGCGGGAGGCCAACGTCCTGACTTTC. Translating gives CASRREANVLTF. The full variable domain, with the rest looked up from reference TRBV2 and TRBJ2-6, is EPEVTQTPSHQVTQMGQEVILRCVPISNHLYFYWYRQILGQKVEFLVSFYNNEISEKSEIFDDQFSVERPDGSNFTLKIRSTKLEDSAMYFCASRREANVLTFGAGSRLTVL.

CDR3 in amino acids: CASSYSTGVAYNEQFF. As DNA, the CDR3 is TGTGCCAGCAGTTACTCGACAGGGGTGGCCTACAATGAGCAGTTCTTC. The chain employs TRBV6-5 and TRBJ2-1; TRBD1 aligns across 8 bases. The CDR3 is 16 amino acids. V dropped 0 bases and J dropped 2; count of bases not matched to a gene: 3. The germline V gene encodes CDR1 MNHEY and CDR2 SVGAGI.

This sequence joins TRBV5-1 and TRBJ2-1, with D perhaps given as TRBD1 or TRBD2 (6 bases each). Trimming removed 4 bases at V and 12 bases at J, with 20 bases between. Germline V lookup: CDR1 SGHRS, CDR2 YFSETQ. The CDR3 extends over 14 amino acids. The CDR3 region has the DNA TGCGCCAGCAGCGCACTCTCTGGAGGGGGACGGCAGTTCTTC. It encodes CASSALSGGGRQFF.

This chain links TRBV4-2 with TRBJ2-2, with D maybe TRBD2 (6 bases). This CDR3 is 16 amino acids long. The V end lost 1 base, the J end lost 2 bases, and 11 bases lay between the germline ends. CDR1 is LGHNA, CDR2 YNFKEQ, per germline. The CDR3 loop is CASSQGGTVNTGELFF. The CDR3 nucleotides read TGTGCCAGCAGCCAAGGCGGGACGGTTAACACCGGGGAGCTGTTTTTT.

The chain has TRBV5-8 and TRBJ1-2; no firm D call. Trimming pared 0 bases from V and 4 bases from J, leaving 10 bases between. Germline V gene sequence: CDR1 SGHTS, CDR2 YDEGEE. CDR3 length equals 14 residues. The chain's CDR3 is CASSLDDQVYGYTF. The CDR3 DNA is TGTGCCAGCAGCTTGGACGACCAGGTCTATGGCTACACCTTC.

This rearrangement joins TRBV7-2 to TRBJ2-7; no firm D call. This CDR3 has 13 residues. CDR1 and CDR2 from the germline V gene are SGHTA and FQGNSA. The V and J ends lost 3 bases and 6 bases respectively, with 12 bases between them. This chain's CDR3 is CASSFESWGEQYF. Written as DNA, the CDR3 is TGTGCCAGCAGCTTCGAATCATGGGGCGAGCAGTACTTC.

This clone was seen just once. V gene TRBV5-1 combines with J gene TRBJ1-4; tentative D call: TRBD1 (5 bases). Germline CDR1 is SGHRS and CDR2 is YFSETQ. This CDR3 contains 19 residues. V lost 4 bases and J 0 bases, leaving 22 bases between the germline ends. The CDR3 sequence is CASSPGRDGTFATNEKLFF. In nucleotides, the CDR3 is TGCGCCAGCAGCCCTGGAAGGGACGGAACTTTTGCAACTAATGAAAAACTGTTTTTT.

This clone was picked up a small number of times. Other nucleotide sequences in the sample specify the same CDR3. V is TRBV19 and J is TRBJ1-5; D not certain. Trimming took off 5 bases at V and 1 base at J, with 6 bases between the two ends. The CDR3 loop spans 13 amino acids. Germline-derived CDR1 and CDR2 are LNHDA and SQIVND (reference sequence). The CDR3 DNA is TGTGCCAGTAGTGAACTGAGCAATCAGCCCCAGCATTTT. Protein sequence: CASSELSNQPQHF. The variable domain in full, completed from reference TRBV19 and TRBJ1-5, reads DGGITQSPKYLFRKEGQNVTLSCEQNLNHDAMYWYRQDPGQGLRLIYYSQIVNDFQKGDIAEGYSVSREKKESFPLTVTSAQKNPTAFYLCASSELSNQPQHFGDGTRLSIL.

The CDR3 nucleotides read TGTGCCAGCAACGAGAAGCGGGAGACAGGTTGCAATCAGCCCCAGCATTTT. Translating gives CASNEKRETGCNQPQHF. The rearrangement links TRBV7-3 to TRBJ1-5; tentative D call: TRBD1 (6 bases). Germline loops: CDR1 SGHTA, CDR2 FQGTGA. V gave up 7 bases and J gave up 2 bases, with 21 bases separating them. The CDR3 is 17 residues long. The full variable domain, in which reference TRBV7-3 and TRBJ1-5 provide the parts outside the CDR3, is GAGVSQTPSNKVTEKGKYVELRCDPISGHTALYWYRQSLGQGPEFLIYFQGTGAADDSGLPNDRFFAVRPEGSVSTLKIQRTERGDSAVYLCASNEKRETGCNQPQHFGDGTRLSIL.

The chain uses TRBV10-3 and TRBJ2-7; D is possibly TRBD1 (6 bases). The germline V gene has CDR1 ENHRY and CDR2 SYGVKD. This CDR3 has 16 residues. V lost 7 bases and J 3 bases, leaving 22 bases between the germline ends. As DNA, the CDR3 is TGTGCCATCACCCACGGACAGAACAGACCGGGCTACGAGCAGTACTTC. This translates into CAITHGQNRPGYEQYF.

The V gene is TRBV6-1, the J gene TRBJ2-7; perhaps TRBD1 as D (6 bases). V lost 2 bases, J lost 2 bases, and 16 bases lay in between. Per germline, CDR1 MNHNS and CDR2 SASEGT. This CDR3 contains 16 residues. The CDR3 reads CASSEFLQGITYEQYF. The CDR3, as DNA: TGTGCCAGCAGTGAATTTTTACAGGGTATTACCTACGAGCAGTACTTC.

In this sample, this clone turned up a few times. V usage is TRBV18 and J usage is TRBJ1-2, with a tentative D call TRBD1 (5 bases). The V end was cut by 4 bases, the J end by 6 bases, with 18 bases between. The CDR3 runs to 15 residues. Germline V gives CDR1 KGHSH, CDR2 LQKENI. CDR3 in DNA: TGTGCCAGCTCACTTACCAGGGAGACACCCGATGGCTACACCTTC. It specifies CASSLTRETPDGYTF.

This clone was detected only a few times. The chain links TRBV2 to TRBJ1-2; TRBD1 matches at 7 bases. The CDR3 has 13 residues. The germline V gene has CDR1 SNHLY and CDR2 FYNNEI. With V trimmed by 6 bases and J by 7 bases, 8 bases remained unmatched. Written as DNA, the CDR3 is TGTGCCAGCAGAGAACAGGGGTACGGTGGCTACACCTTC. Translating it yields CASREQGYGGYTF.

The CDR3 spells CASSREYPTNEKLFF. The DNA of the CDR3 is TGTGCCAGCAGTAGGGAGTACCCGACTAATGAAAAACTGTTTTTT. The chain employs TRBV6-1 and TRBJ1-4; D not certain. Deletions cut 5 bases from V and 2 bases from J, with 12 bases between. Per germline, CDR1 MNHNS and CDR2 SASEGT. The length of the CDR3 is 15 residues.

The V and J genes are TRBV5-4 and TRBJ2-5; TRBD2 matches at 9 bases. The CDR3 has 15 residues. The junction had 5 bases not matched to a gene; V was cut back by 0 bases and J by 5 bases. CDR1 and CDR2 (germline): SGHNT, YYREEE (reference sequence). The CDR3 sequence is CASSLELAGFETQYF. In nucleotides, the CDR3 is TGTGCCAGCAGCTTGGAGCTAGCGGGATTTGAGACCCAGTACTTC.